One sample yielded the 18 T cell receptor beta chains listed below, sequenced in a study of CD8 T cells in ankylosing spondylitis. TCRdb reprocessed the 5' RACE reads with MiXCR, giving one entry per CDR3 protein. The table includes roughly 120,000 distinct CDR3 sequences, approximately 15% detected once. The sample was blood, either unsorted or a sorted T cell fraction (not recorded which). These receptors originate from a female donor with ankylosing spondylitis or in good health (not recorded which).

About this clonotype itself: This may stem from a read error, because a much larger clone lies one nucleotide away. The V and J genes are TRBV20-1 and TRBJ2-1; 12 bases are shared with TRBD2. The CDR3 covers 19 residues. From germline, CDR1 is DFQATT and CDR2 SNEGSKA (reference sequence). V lost 6 bases, J lost 1 base, and 16 bases stayed unmatched. The CDR3 bases are TGCAGTGCGAAAGAGCTTCTAGCGGGAGGGCAGAGGTCCTACAATGAGCAGTTCTTC. Translated: CSAKELLAGGQRSYNEQFF.

This clonotype has a count of ten or more. The CDR3 protein is CASSPRVTSGSWNEQFF. CDR3 sequence (DNA): TGTGCCAGCAGCCCGAGGGTAACTAGCGGGAGTTGGAATGAGCAGTTCTTC. V usage is TRBV14 and J usage is TRBJ2-1; 11 bases fit TRBD2. The CDR3 sequence is 17 residues long. Germline assignment: CDR1 SGHDN and CDR2 FVKESK. V was clipped by 4 bases and J by 7 bases; unmatched bases: 12.

This clonotype has at least ten counts. V is TRBV5-1 and J is TRBJ2-5; 9 bases map to TRBD1. Trimming took 5 bases from V and 7 from J; bases not matched to a gene: 9. Germline loops: CDR1 SGHRS, CDR2 YFSETQ. This CDR3 has 14 amino acids. Here the CDR3 reads CASSTGTGRGTQYF. For the CDR3, the DNA is TGCGCCAGCAGTACCGGGACAGGGAGAGGGACCCAGTACTTC.

Many counts were recorded for this clonotype. This chain uses TRBV12-3 or TRBV12-4 with TRBJ2-7; 8 bases line up with TRBD2. The V segment lost 2 bases and the J segment 2 bases; nucleotides outside the gene matches: 2. The CDR3 is made up of 14 amino acids. The CDR3 sequence: CASSLRGLAYEQYF. The DNA for the CDR3 is TGTGCCAGCAGTTTAAGGGGACTAGCCTACGAGCAGTACTTC.

This clonotype was seen many times. The genes are TRBV5-1 and TRBJ2-1, with TRBD2 identical over 12 bases. The germline gives CDR1 SGHRS, CDR2 YFSETQ. The CDR3 length is 16 residues. V shed 3 bases and J 3 bases; nucleotides not matched to a gene: 4. The DNA of the CDR3 is TGCGCCAGCAGCTCGACGACTAGCGGGGGCTACAATGAGCAGTTCTTC. As protein: CASSSTTSGGYNEQFF.

This clonotype was detected only a few times. The rearrangement uses TRBV5-1 and TRBJ2-7, with 9 bases aligning to TRBD1. J gave up 5 bases and V 1 base, and 19 bases lay outside the gene matches. The CDR3 consists of 19 residues. Germline-derived CDR1 and CDR2 are SGHRS and YFSETQ. The CDR3 DNA reads as TGCGCCAGCAGCTTGCTTAAATTAACCGGGACAGGGTTTCTCCACGAGCAGTACTTC. It translates to CASSLLKLTGTGFLHEQYF.

V gene TRBV29-1 combines with J gene TRBJ1-4; D gene uncertain. V shed 5 bases and J shed 0 bases, with 7 bases lying between them. CDR1 is SQVTM and CDR2 is ANQGSEA in the germline V gene. The CDR3 totals 13 residues. CDR3 sequence reads: CSVHTATNEKLFF. DNA for the CDR3: TGCAGCGTTCACACTGCAACTAATGAAAAACTGTTTTTT.

This clonotype was seen many times. The J gene is TRBJ2-1, the V gene TRBV20-1; 9 bases line up with TRBD2. Germline values: CDR1 DFQATT, CDR2 SNEGSKA (reference sequence). The junction had 1 base not matched to a gene; V was cut back by 5 bases and J by 2 bases. The CDR3 is made up of 13 amino acids. CDR3 nucleotide sequence: TGCAGTGCTGCTAGCGGGGCCTACAATGAGCAGTTCTTC. Its translation is CSAASGAYNEQFF.

This clonotype occurred many times. In nucleotides, the CDR3 is TGTGCCAGCAGCTTAGCCTTTGACAGGGAGCAGTTCTTC. It translates to CASSLAFDREQFF. The V and J genes are TRBV7-2 and TRBJ2-1, with D maybe TRBD1 (6 bases). CDR1 and CDR2 from the germline V gene are SGHTA and FQGNSA. V was trimmed by 0 bases and J by 10 bases, leaving 10 bases between them. This CDR3 is 13 amino acids long.

The chain couples TRBV4-1 to TRBJ1-2, with TRBD1 matching over 11 bases. With V trimmed by 3 bases and J by 6 bases, 6 bases remained unmatched. The CDR3 runs to 15 residues. Germline-derived CDR1 and CDR2 are MGHRA and YSYEKL. The CDR3 is CASSHSSDRGHGYTF. CDR3 sequence (DNA): TGCGCCAGCAGCCACTCGTCGGACAGGGGGCATGGCTACACCTTC.

This clonotype was detected ten times or more. The chain uses TRBV10-3 and TRBJ2-3; 11 nucleotides align to TRBD2. Germline lookup yields CDR1 ENHRY and CDR2 SYGVKD. This CDR3 has 16 amino acids. V lost 10 bases, J lost 6 bases, and 15 bases stayed unmatched. The CDR3 sequence: CATFDTSGRPQDTQYF. CDR3 in DNA: TGTGCCACCTTCGATACTAGCGGGAGACCCCAGGATACGCAGTATTTT.

This clonotype was found many times. This chain uses TRBV7-8 with TRBJ2-5, with D tentatively TRBD1 (5 bases). There are 14 residues in the CDR3. CDR1 is SGHVS and CDR2 is FQNEAQ in the germline V gene. The V end lost 2 bases, the J end lost 5 bases, and 12 bases lay between the germline ends. CDR3 nucleotides: TGTGCCAGCAGCTTATCTAGGGGTTCGGAGACCCAGTACTTC. Its protein is CASSLSRGSETQYF.

This chain links TRBV5-6 with TRBJ2-2; the D gene could be TRBD1 or TRBD2 (5 bases each). The germline CDR1 and CDR2 sequences are SGHDT and YYEEEE. The CDR3 is 17 residues long. Trimming shortened V by 3 bases and J by 7 bases, and 22 bases separated the two germline ends. CDR3 protein: CASSSLRLGEGSGELFF. In DNA, the CDR3 is TGTGCCAGCAGCTCGTTGAGACTGGGGGAAGGAAGCGGGGAGCTGTTTTTT.

This clonotype has only a few counts. The chain employs TRBV7-9 and TRBJ2-5; possible D gene TRBD2, 6 bases. The length of the CDR3 is 15 residues. The germline CDR1 and CDR2 sequences are SEHNR and FQNEAQ (reference sequence). The V end was cut by 4 bases, the J end by 1 base, with 13 bases between. The CDR3 region is CASSSGTFFQETQYF. CDR3 bases: TGTGCCAGCAGCTCAGGGACTTTCTTCCAAGAGACCCAGTACTTC.

In its sample, this clonotype was seen many times. This chain joins TRBV27 and TRBJ2-7; possible D gene TRBD2, 6 bases. Trimming removed 6 bases at V and 0 bases at J, with 18 bases between. The V gene's germline CDR1 is MNHEY and CDR2 SMNVEV (reference sequence). The CDR3 has 16 amino acids. The CDR3 nucleotides read TGTGCCAGCAGGCAGACGGGGACTTACAGCTCCTACGAGCAGTACTTC. This codes for CASRQTGTYSSYEQYF.

The table lists this clonotype with a few counts. The chain uses TRBV5-8 and TRBJ1-1, with TRBD1 matching over 8 bases. CDR1 SGHTS and CDR2 YDEGEE come from the germline V gene. Unmatched junction bases numbered 9, after V lost 4 bases and J lost 4 bases. There are 15 residues in the CDR3. CDR3 residues: CASSRRQGSGTEAFF. The CDR3 DNA reads TGTGCCAGCAGCCGTAGACAGGGGTCGGGCACTGAAGCTTTCTTT.

This clonotype was observed many times. The gene calls are TRBV21-1 and TRBJ2-7; the DNA was not used to check the table's D call, TRBD1. TRBV21-1 constitutes a pseudogene. CDR3 length: 15 amino acids. The CDR3 protein is CASTPTGYPIYEQYF. CDR3 in DNA: TGTGCCAGCACCCCGACAGGGTACCCGATCTACGAGCAGTACTTC.

The gene calls are TRBV18 and TRBJ2-2; 7 positions agree with TRBD1. This CDR3 contains 16 residues. The junction had 3 bases not matched to a gene; V was cut back by 2 bases and J by 0 bases. Looked up from germline, CDR1 is KGHSH and CDR2 is LQKENI. The CDR3 sequence: CASSPTDRPNTGELFF. The CDR3 nucleotides read TGTGCCAGCTCACCAACGGACAGGCCGAACACCGGGGAGCTGTTTTTT.